One sample yielded the 19 T cell receptor beta chains listed below, sequenced in a study of T cell repertoires in cytomegalovirus infection. TCRdb fed the reads into MiXCR, producing one record per CDR3 protein. Of fewer than 300,000 distinct CDR3 sequences in the sample, under 30% were seen once. The sample comprised PBMCs. The receptor set was obtained from a human donor in good health (CMV status not recorded). Some clones in this sample may be carry-over from other donors' samples.

This clonotype was seen more than once but under ten times. This chain links TRBV20-1 with TRBJ2-3; D call uncertain. CDR1 and CDR2 (germline): DFQATT, SNEGSKA (reference sequence). V was cut by 0 bases and J by 2 bases, with 9 bases left in between. The CDR3 covers 14 residues. The CDR3 region has the DNA TGCAGTGCTAGAGACGTCCAATTCACAGATACGCAGTATTTT. The encoded protein is CSARDVQFTDTQYF.

This clonotype was observed at least ten times. The chain links TRBV7-2 to TRBJ2-2; 13 nucleotides match TRBD2. The CDR3 loop spans 16 amino acids. CDR1 is SGHTA and CDR2 is FQGNSA in the germline V gene. Trimming removed 5 bases from V and 7 bases from J; junction bases left unmatched: 7. CDR3 amino acids: CASSRWTSGSIGELFF. CDR3 nucleotides: TGTGCCAGCAGCCGTTGGACTAGCGGGAGTATCGGGGAGCTGTTTTTT.

This clonotype was counted only a few times. This rearrangement joins TRBV3-1 to TRBJ1-6; no clear D gene. Trimming stripped 0 bases from V and 7 bases from J, with 7 bases between. Germline V gives CDR1 LGHDT, CDR2 YNNKEL (reference sequence). CDR3 length equals 14 residues. The CDR3 coding sequence is TGTGCCAGCAGCCAAGAGGCAGCAAATTCACCCCTCCACTTT. Its translation: CASSQEAANSPLHF.

In this sample, this clonotype turned up a few times. The chain recombines TRBV29-1 with TRBJ2-1; tentatively, D is TRBD1 (6 bases). This CDR3 has 12 amino acids. Germline-derived CDR1 and CDR2 are SQVTM and ANQGSEA. Trimming removed 4 bases at V and 6 bases at J, with 10 bases between. CDR3 amino acids: CSVVEGVNEQFF. In DNA, the CDR3 is TGCAGCGTTGTCGAGGGGGTCAATGAGCAGTTCTTC.

V is TRBV7-2 and J is TRBJ1-5; possibly TRBD1 for D (5 bases). The germline CDR1 and CDR2 sequences are SGHTA and FQGNSA. V gave up 5 bases and J gave up 1 base, with 12 bases separating them. This CDR3 has 15 amino acids. The CDR3 nucleotides read TGTGCCAGCAGCAGCGACAGCGCCAGCAATCAGCCCCAGCATTTT. Its protein product is CASSSDSASNQPQHF.

The CDR3 is CSARDLLGGAGNNEQFF. In DNA, the CDR3 is TGCAGTGCTAGAGATCTCCTCGGGGGGGCGGGAAACAATGAGCAGTTCTTC. V is TRBV20-1 and J is TRBJ2-1, with 8 bases identical to TRBD2. Germline values: CDR1 DFQATT, CDR2 SNEGSKA (reference sequence). This CDR3 region has 17 residues. V lost 0 bases, J lost 5 bases, and 12 bases stayed unmatched.

The chain links TRBV7-2 to TRBJ2-1; 13 bases are a match to TRBD2. Germline assignment: CDR1 SGHTA and CDR2 FQGNSA. This CDR3 comprises 17 residues. With 3 bases clipped from V and 6 bases from J, the junction kept 8 bases outside the gene matches. The CDR3 DNA sequence: TGTGCCAGCAGCTTCCCTGTAAGACTAGCGGGAGGCAATGAGCAGTTCTTC. Translating it yields CASSFPVRLAGGNEQFF. Looking up the rest from reference TRBV7-2 and TRBJ2-1 gives the full variable domain: GAGVSQSPSNKVTEKGKDVELRCDPISGHTALYWYRQSLGQGLEFLIYFQGNSAPDKSGLPSDRFSAERTGGSVSTLTIQRTQQEDSAVYLCASSFPVRLAGGNEQFFGPGTRLTVL.

This rearrangement joins TRBV12-3 or TRBV12-4 to TRBJ1-6; D is uncertain. The V end was cut by 3 bases, the J end by 3 bases, with 9 bases between. This CDR3 spans 15 amino acids. CDR3 region: CASSFRGDYNSPLHF. CDR3 DNA sequence: TGTGCCAGCAGTTTTCGGGGTGACTATAATTCACCCCTCCACTTT.

This clonotype has only a few counts. V and J are TRBV6-2 or TRBV6-3 and TRBJ1-5; D perhaps matches TRBD1 (5 bases). This CDR3 region has 17 residues. CDR1 and CDR2 from the germline V gene are MNHEY and SVGEGT. V was clipped by 2 bases and J by 0 bases, with 14 bases between them. CDR3: CASSYEVGGSSNQPQHF. In DNA form, the CDR3 reads TGTGCCAGCAGTTACGAGGTTGGGGGGAGTAGCAATCAGCCCCAGCATTTT.

This clonotype occurred a few times. The J gene is TRBJ1-2, the V gene TRBV20-1, with 9 bases matching TRBD1. The CDR3 covers 15 residues. V dropped 2 bases and J dropped 3; count of bases not matched to a gene: 7. Germline V gene sequence: CDR1 DFQATT, CDR2 SNEGSKA (reference sequence). CDR3: CSARPRQGGYYGYTF. The CDR3 nucleotides read TGCAGTGCTAGACCACGACAGGGGGGATACTATGGCTACACCTTC.

This chain joins TRBV11-2 and TRBJ2-2, with 8 bases lining up with TRBD1. Germline CDR1 reads SGHAT; CDR2 reads FQNNGV. V lost 5 bases to trimming and J lost 3 bases; unmatched junction nucleotides: 8. This CDR3 is built from 16 residues. The chain's CDR3 is CASSPYRGTHTGELFF. As DNA, the CDR3 is TGTGCCAGCAGCCCTTACAGGGGGACTCACACCGGGGAGCTGTTTTTT.

V gene TRBV7-2 combines with J gene TRBJ2-7; possible D gene TRBD1, 6 bases. The CDR3 spans 15 residues. Between the trimmed V and J ends, which lost 1 base and 3 bases, there was a span of 13 bases. Germline V lookup: CDR1 SGHTA, CDR2 FQGNSA. CDR3 sequence reads: CASSLVGGGYYEQYF. The CDR3 DNA sequence: TGTGCCAGCAGCTTAGTTGGGGGCGGATACTACGAGCAGTACTTC. Variable domain in full (rest from reference TRBV7-2 and TRBJ2-7): GAGVSQSPSNKVTEKGKDVELRCDPISGHTALYWYRQSLGQGLEFLIYFQGNSAPDKSGLPSDRFSAERTGGSVSTLTIQRTQQEDSAVYLCASSLVGGGYYEQYFGPGTRLTVT.

Ten or more counts support this clonotype. The chain recombines TRBV7-2 with TRBJ2-7; 12 nucleotides align to TRBD2. CDR3 length equals 17 residues. The germline V gene encodes CDR1 SGHTA and CDR2 FQGNSA. The V gene end was trimmed by 2 bases and the J gene end by 6 bases; junction bases not matched to a gene: 11. The CDR3 DNA reads as TGTGCCAGCAGCTTATCAGGACTAGCGGGGAGAGTTGGCGAGCAGTACTTC. As protein: CASSLSGLAGRVGEQYF. The full variable domain, with the rest looked up from reference TRBV7-2 and TRBJ2-7, is GAGVSQSPSNKVTEKGKDVELRCDPISGHTALYWYRQSLGQGLEFLIYFQGNSAPDKSGLPSDRFSAERTGGSVSTLTIQRTQQEDSAVYLCASSLSGLAGRVGEQYFGPGTRLTVT.

In DNA form, the CDR3 reads TGCGCCACCAAGGAGACACTCGCCACCTACGAGCAGTACTTC. As protein: CATKETLATYEQYF. The chain links TRBV10-2 to TRBJ2-7; D is unclear. V lost 10 bases and J lost 2, with 18 bases in between. From germline, CDR1 is WSHSY and CDR2 SAAADI. The CDR3 has 14 amino acids.

This clonotype was seen at least ten times. The chain recombines TRBV7-2 with TRBJ1-6; D remains unclear. The CDR3 loop spans 16 amino acids. Trimming shortened V by 5 bases and J by 10 bases, and 21 bases separated the two germline ends. Germline CDR1 and CDR2: SGHTA and FQGNSA. This CDR3 reads CASSAPVDPTRSPLHF. DNA of the CDR3: TGTGCCAGCAGCGCGCCCGTGGACCCTACGAGGTCACCCCTCCACTTT.

In DNA form, the CDR3 reads TGTGCCAGCACCCCCTATAGGGATAGCTACGAGCAGTACTTC. Residues: CASTPYRDSYEQYF. The V gene is TRBV28, the J gene TRBJ2-7; D remains unclear. The CDR3 totals 14 residues. The V and J ends lost 7 bases and 3 bases respectively, with 16 bases between them. CDR1 and CDR2 from the germline V gene are MDHEN and SYDVKM.

This clonotype has just a few counts. This chain uses TRBV6-6 with TRBJ2-7; 10 bases align to TRBD2. Trimming at V came to 4 bases and at J to 5 bases, leaving 2 bases not matched to a gene. The CDR3 loop spans 13 amino acids. Germline V gene sequence: CDR1 MNHNY, CDR2 SVGAGI (reference sequence). CDR3 nucleotide sequence: TGTGCCAGCAGTTCAGCGGGAGGGAACGAGCAGTACTTC. Protein: CASSSAGGNEQYF.

This clonotype was observed at least ten times. The gene calls are TRBV11-2 and TRBJ2-1; D is undetermined. The CDR3 extends over 19 amino acids. Germline V gene lookup returns CDR1 SGHAT and CDR2 FQNNGV. V lost 5 bases, J lost 0 bases, and 23 bases lay in between. Written as DNA, the CDR3 is TGTGCCAGCAGCAAATTCCGGGCCGGCTTTTTTAGCTCCTACAATGAGCAGTTCTTC. Translation: CASSKFRAGFFSSYNEQFF.

CDR3 sequence reads: CASSFRAGEGNEQFF. DNA of the CDR3: TGCGCCAGCAGCTTTAGGGCAGGGGAGGGCAATGAGCAGTTCTTC. The chain combines TRBV5-1 with TRBJ2-1, with a weak D call TRBD2 (7 bases). The CDR3 is 15 amino acids. With 2 bases removed from V and 6 bases from J, the gap between germline ends came to 15 bases. Germline V gives CDR1 SGHRS, CDR2 YFSETQ.